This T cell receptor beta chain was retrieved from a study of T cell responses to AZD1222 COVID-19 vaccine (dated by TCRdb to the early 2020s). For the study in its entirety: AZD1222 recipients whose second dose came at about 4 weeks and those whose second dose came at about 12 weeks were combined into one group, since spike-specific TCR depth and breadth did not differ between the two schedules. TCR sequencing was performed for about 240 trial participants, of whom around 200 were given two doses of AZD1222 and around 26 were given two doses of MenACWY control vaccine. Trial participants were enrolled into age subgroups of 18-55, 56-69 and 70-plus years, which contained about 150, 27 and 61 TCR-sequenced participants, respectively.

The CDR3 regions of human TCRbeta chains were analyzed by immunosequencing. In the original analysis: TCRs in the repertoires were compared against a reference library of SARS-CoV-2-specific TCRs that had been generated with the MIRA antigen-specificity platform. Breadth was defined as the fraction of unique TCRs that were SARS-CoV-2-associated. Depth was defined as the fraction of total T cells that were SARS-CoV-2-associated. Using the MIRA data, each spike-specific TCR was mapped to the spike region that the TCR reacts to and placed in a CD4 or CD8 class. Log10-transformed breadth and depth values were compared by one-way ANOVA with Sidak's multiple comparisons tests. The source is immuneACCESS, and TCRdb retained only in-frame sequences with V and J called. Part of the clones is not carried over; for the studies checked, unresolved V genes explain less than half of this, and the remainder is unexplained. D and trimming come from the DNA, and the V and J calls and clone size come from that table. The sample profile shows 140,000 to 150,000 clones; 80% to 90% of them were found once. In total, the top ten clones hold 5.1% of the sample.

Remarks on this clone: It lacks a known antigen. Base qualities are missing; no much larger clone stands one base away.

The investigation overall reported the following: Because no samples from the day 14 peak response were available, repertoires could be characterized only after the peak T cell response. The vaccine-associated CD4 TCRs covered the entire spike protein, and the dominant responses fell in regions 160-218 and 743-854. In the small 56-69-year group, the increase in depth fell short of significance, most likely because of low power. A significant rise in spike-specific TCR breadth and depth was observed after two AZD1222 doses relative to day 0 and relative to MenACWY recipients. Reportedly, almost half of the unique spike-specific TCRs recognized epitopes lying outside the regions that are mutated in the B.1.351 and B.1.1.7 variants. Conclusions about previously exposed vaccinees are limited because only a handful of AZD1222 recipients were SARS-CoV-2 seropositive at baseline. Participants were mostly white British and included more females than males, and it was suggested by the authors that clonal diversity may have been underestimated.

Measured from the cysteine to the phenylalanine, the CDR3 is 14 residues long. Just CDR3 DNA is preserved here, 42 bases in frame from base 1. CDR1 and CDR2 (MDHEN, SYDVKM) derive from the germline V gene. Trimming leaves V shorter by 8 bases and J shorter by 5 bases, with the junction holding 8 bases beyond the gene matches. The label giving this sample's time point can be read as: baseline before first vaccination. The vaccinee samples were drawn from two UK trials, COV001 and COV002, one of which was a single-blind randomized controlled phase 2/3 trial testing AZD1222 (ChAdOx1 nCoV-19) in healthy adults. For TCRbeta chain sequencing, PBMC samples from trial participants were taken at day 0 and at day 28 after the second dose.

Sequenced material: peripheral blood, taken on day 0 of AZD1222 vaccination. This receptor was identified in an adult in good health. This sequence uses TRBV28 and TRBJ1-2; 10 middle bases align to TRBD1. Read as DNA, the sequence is TGTGCCAGCTACCGGACAGGGGGGTCGTATGGCTACACCTTC. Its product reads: CASYRTGGSYGYTF.